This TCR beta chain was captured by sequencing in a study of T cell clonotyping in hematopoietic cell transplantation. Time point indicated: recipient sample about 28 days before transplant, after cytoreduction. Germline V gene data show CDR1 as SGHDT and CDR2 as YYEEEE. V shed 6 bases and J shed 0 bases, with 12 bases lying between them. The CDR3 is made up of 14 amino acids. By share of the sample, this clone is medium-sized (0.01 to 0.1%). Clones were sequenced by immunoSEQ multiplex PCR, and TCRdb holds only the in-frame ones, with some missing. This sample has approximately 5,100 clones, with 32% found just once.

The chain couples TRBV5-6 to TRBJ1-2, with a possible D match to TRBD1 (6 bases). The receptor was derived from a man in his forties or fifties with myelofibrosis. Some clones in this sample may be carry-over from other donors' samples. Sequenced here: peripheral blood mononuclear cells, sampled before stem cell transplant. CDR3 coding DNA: TGTGCCAGCACCGAGGACAGCCCTAACTATGGCTACACCTTC. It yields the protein CASTEDSPNYGYTF.